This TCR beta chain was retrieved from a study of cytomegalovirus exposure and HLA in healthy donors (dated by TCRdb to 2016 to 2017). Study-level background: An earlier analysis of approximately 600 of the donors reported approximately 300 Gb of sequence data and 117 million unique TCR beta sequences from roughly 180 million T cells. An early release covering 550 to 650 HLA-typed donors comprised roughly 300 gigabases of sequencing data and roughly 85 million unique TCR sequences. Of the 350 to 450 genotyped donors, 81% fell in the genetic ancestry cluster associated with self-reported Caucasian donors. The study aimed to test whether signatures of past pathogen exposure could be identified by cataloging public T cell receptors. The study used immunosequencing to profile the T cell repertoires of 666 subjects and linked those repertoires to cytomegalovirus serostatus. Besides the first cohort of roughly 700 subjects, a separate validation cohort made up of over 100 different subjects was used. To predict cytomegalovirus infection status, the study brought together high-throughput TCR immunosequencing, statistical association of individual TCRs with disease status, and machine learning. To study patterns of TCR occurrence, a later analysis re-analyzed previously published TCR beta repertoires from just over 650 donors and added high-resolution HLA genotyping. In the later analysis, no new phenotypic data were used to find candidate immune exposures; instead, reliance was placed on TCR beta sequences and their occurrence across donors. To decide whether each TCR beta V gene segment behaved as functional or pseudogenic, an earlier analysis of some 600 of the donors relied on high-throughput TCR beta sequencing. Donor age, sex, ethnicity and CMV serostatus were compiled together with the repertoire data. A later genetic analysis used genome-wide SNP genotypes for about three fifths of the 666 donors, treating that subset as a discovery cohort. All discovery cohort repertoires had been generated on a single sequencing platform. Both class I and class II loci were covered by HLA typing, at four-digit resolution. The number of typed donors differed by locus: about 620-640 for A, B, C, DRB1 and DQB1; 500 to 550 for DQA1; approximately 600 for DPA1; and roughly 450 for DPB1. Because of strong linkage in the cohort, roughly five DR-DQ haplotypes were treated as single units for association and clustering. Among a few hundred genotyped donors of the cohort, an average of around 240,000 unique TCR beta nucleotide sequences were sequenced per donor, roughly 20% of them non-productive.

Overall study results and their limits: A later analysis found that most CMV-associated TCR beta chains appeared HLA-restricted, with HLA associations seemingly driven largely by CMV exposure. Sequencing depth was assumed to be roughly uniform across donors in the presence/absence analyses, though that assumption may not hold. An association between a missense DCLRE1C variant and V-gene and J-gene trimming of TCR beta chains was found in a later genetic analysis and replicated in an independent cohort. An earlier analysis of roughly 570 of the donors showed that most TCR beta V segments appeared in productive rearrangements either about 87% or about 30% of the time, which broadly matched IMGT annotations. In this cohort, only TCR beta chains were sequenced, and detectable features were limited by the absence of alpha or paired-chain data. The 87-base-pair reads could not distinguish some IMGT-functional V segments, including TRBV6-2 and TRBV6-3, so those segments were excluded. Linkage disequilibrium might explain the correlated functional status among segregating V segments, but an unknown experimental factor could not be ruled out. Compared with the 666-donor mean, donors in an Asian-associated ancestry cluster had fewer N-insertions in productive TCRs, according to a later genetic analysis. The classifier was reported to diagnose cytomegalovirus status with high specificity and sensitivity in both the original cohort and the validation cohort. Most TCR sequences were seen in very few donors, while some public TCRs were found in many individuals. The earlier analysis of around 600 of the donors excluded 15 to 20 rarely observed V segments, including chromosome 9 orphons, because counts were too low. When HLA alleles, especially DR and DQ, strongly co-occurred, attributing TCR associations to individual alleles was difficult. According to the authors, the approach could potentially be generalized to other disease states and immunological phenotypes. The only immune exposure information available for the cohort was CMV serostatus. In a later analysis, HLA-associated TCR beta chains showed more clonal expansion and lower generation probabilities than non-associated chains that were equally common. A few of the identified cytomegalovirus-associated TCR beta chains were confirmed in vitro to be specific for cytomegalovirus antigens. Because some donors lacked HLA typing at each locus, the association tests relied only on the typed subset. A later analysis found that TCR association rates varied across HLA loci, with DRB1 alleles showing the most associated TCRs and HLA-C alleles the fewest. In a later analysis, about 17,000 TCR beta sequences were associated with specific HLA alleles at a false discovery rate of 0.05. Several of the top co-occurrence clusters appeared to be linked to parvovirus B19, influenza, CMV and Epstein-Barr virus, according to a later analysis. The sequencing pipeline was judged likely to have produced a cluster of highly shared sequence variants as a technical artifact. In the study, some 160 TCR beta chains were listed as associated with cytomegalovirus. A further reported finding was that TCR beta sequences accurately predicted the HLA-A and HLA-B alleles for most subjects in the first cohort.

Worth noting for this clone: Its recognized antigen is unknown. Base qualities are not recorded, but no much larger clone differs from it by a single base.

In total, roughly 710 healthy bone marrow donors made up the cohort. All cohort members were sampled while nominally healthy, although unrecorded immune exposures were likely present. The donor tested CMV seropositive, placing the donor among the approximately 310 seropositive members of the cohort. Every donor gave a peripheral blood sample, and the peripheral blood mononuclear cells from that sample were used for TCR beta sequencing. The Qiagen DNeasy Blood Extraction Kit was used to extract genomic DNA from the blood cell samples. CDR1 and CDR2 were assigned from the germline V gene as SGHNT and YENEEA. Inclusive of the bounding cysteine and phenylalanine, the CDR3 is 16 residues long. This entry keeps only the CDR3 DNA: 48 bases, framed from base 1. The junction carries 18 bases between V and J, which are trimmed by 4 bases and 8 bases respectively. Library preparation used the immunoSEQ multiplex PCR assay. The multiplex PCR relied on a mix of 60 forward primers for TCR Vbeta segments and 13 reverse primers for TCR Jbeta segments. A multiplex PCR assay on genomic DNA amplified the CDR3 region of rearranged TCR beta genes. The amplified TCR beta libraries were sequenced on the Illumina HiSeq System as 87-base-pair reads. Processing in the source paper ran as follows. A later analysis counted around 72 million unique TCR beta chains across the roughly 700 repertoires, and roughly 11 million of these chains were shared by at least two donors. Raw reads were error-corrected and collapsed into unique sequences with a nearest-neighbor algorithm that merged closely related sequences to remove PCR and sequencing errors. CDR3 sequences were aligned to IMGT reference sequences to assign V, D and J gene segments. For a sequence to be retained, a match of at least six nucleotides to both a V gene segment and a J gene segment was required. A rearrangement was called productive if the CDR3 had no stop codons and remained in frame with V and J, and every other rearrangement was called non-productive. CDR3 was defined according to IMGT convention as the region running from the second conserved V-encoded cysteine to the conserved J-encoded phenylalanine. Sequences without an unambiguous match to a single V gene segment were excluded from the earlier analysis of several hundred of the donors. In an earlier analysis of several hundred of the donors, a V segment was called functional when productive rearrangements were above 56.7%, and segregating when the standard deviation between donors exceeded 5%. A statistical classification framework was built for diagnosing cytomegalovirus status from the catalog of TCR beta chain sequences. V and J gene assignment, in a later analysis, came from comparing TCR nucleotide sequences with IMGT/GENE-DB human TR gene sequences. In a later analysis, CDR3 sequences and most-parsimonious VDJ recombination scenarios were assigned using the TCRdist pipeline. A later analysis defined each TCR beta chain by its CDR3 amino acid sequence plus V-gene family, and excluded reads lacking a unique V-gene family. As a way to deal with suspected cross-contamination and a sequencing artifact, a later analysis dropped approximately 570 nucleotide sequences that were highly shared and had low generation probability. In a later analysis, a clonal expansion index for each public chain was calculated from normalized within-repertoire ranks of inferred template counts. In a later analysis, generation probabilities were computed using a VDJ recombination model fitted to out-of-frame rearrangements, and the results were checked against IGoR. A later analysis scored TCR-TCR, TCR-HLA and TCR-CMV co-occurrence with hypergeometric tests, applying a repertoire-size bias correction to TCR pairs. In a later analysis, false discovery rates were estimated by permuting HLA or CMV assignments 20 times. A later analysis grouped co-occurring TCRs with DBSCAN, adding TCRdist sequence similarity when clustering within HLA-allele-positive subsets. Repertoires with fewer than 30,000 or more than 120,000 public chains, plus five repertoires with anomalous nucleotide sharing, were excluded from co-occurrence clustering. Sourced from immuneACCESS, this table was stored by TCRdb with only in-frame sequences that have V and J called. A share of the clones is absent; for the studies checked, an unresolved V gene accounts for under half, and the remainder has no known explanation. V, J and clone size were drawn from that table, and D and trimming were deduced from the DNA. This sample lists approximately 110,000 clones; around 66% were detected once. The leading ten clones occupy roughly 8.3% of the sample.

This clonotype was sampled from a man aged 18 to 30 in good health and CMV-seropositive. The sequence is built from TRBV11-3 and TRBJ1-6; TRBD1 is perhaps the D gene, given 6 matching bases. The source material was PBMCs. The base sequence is TGTGCCAGCAGCTCCCTCCGCAGGGGACCTGATTCACCCCTCCACTTT. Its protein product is CASSSLRRGPDSPLHF.